Shown below are 13 T cell receptor beta chains from a single sample sequenced in a study of response to subunit inactivated influenza vaccine (dated by TCRdb to 2016 to 2019). The library was made by RT-PCR. TCRdb lists the instrument as Illumina HiSeq 2500. The public reads were quality trimmed at Q25 with fastp and then assembled into clones with MiXCR by TCRdb, keeping productive beta chains. Every CDR3 protein is listed once, alongside the most common genes and DNA of its rows. The sample yields about 780,000 distinct CDR3 sequences; around 20% were counted once. The ten largest make up approximately 10% of the sample. The source material was PBMCs from blood, sampled roughly 5 days after vaccination. The source of these receptors is a man aged 50-59 years who received an inactivated influenza vaccine. Donor details come from another sample of the same person, matched by shared clones.

The V and J genes are TRBV18 and TRBJ2-7; TRBD1 matches at 8 bases. The CDR3 contains 15 residues. Losses at the gene ends were 4 bases for V and 0 bases for J; bases not matched to a gene: 5. Germline CDR1 KGHSH, CDR2 LQKENI. The CDR3 loop is CASSLDRAGSYEQYF. In DNA, the CDR3 is TGTGCCAGCTCACTGGACAGGGCGGGCTCCTACGAGCAGTACTTC.

V usage is TRBV7-2 and J usage is TRBJ2-5, with D unclear. Germline loops: CDR1 SGHTA, CDR2 FQGNSA. Deletions cut 5 bases from V and 5 bases from J, with 15 bases between. The CDR3 runs 14 residues. This CDR3 is CASSLGVLSETQYF. The CDR3 bases are TGTGCCAGCAGCCTTGGGGTCCTTTCGGAGACCCAGTACTTC.

In this sample, this clonotype turned up many times. The J gene is TRBJ2-3, the V gene TRBV24-1, with 11 bases lining up with TRBD2. V gave up 4 bases and J gave up 4 bases; unmatched junction bases: 12. Germline V gene data show CDR1 as KGHDR and CDR2 as SFDVKD. CDR3 length: 18 residues. The CDR3 here is CATSDPTIAGGGPDTQYF. In DNA, the CDR3 is TGTGCCACCAGTGACCCCACTATAGCGGGGGGGGGGCCAGATACGCAGTATTTT.

V and J are TRBV29-1 and TRBJ1-2; weak D call: TRBD1 (6 bases). This CDR3 region has 13 residues. Germline V lookup: CDR1 SQVTM, CDR2 ANQGSEA. Deletions cut 5 bases from V and 2 bases from J, with 12 bases between. The DNA for the CDR3 is TGCAGCGTTCGACAGGCGGGGAACTATGGCTACACCTTC. It codes for CSVRQAGNYGYTF.

The rearrangement links TRBV24-1 to TRBJ2-2, with 7 bases lining up with TRBD2. Germline CDR1 KGHDR, CDR2 SFDVKD. The CDR3 has 16 residues. Trimming removed 5 bases from V and 6 bases from J; junction bases left unmatched: 11. The CDR3 is CATSAPGRGNAGELFF. The CDR3 nucleotides are TGTGCCACCAGTGCCCCGGGGAGGGGTAACGCCGGGGAGCTGTTTTTT.

In this sample, this clonotype turned up a few times. The CDR3 nucleotides read TGTGCCAGCAGTTACGGGGGGCAAGGCAATCAGCCCCAGCATTTT. Its protein product is CASSYGGQGNQPQHF. The genes are TRBV28 and TRBJ1-5; a possible D gene is TRBD1 (6 bases). The CDR3 covers 15 residues. Trimming took off 4 bases at V and 2 bases at J, with 12 bases between the two ends. CDR1 is MDHEN and CDR2 is SYDVKM in the germline V gene.

This chain links TRBV6-1 with TRBJ2-2, with 9 bases lining up with TRBD1. This CDR3 has 17 residues. Losses at the gene ends were 6 bases for V and 5 bases for J; bases not matched to a gene: 13. The germline CDR1 and CDR2 sequences are MNHNS and SASEGT. In DNA, the CDR3 is TGTGCCAGCAGCGCTCCTTGGGGACAGGGTAATACCGGGGAGCTGTTTTTT. It codes for CASSAPWGQGNTGELFF.

This chain links TRBV20-1 with TRBJ2-3; 10 positions agree with TRBD2. This CDR3 has 16 residues. V shed 1 base and J 0 bases; nucleotides not matched to a gene: 4. Germline CDR1 and CDR2: DFQATT and SNEGSKA (reference sequence). The CDR3 region is CSARAGLAASTDTQYF. CDR3 DNA sequence: TGCAGTGCTAGAGCCGGACTAGCGGCTAGCACAGATACGCAGTATTTT.

This clonotype occurred a few times. The chain recombines TRBV4-1 with TRBJ2-7; D unresolved. The germline CDR1 and CDR2 sequences are MGHRA and YSYEKL. V was pared by 3 bases and J by 3 bases, with 6 bases between. The CDR3 length is 12 residues. CDR3 bases: TGCGCCAGCAGCCACTACGGCTACGAGCAGTACTTC. It codes for CASSHYGYEQYF.

The genes are TRBV15 and TRBJ2-5, with TRBD1 matching 9 bases. V lost 6 bases to trimming and J lost 5 bases; unmatched junction nucleotides: 7. CDR1 and CDR2 from the germline V gene are LNHNV and YYDKDF (reference sequence). This CDR3 region has 14 residues. CDR3 sequence reads: CATRRDRVPETQYF. The CDR3 region has the DNA TGTGCCACCAGGAGGGACAGGGTACCGGAGACCCAGTACTTC.

V and J are TRBV18 and TRBJ1-1; D is possibly TRBD1 (6 bases). In germline, CDR1 is KGHSH, CDR2 LQKENI. The length of the CDR3 is 14 residues. V was clipped by 5 bases and J by 3 bases, with 13 bases between them. CDR3: CASSSQGLDTEAFF. The CDR3 DNA reads as TGTGCCAGCTCATCCCAGGGGCTGGACACTGAAGCTTTCTTT. Looking up the rest from reference TRBV18 and TRBJ1-1 gives the full variable domain: NAGVMQNPRHLVRRRGQEARLRCSPMKGHSHVYWYRQLPEEGLKFMVYLQKENIIDESGMPKERFSAEFPKEGPSILRIQQVVRGDSAAYFCASSSQGLDTEAFFGQGTRLTVV.

In its sample, this clonotype was seen a few times. The chain carries TRBV20-1 and TRBJ2-3; maybe TRBD2 (5 bases). The CDR3 is 15 amino acids. Germline lookup yields CDR1 DFQATT and CDR2 SNEGSKA (reference sequence). V lost 0 bases and J lost 2, with 12 bases in between. Here the CDR3 DNA reads TGCAGTGCTAGAGATGTCGGACTTATCACAGATACGCAGTATTTT. This translates into CSARDVGLITDTQYF.

This chain joins TRBV7-2 and TRBJ2-3, with 9 bases aligning to TRBD2. This CDR3 region has 16 residues. J gave up 5 bases and V 5 bases, and 11 bases lay outside the gene matches. Germline V gene lookup returns CDR1 SGHTA and CDR2 FQGNSA. The CDR3 sequence is CASSPRAGGRKDTQYF. Here the CDR3 DNA reads TGTGCCAGCAGCCCTCGGGCGGGAGGGCGGAAAGATACGCAGTATTTT.